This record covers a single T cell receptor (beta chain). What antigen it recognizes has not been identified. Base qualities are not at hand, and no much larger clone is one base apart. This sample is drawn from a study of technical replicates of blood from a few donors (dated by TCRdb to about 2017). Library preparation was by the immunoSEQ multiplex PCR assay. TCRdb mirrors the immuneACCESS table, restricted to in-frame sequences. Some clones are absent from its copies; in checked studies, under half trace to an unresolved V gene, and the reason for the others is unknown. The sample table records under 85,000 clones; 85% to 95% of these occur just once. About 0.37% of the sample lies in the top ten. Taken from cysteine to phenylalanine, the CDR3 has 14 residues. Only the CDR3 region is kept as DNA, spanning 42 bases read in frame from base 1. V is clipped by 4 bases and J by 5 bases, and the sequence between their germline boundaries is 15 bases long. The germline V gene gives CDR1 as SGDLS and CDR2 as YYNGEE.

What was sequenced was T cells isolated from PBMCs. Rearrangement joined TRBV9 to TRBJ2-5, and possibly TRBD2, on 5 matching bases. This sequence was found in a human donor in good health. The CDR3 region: CASSSPAGRETQYF. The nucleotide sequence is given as TGTGCCAGCAGCTCCCCCGCGGGCAGGGAGACCCAGTACTTC.